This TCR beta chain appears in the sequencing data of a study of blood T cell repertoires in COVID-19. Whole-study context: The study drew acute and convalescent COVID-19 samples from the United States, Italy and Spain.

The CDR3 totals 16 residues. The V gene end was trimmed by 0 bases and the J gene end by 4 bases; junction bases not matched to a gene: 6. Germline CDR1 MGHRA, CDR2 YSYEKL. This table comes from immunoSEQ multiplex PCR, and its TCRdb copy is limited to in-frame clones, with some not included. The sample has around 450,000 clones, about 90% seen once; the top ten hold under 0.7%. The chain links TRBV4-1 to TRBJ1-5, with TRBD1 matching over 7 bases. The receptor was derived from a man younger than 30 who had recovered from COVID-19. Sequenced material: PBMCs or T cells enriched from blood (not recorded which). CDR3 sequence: CASSQDEDRENQPQHF. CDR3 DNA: TGCGCCAGCAGCCAAGACGAAGACAGGGAAAATCAGCCCCAGCATTTT.